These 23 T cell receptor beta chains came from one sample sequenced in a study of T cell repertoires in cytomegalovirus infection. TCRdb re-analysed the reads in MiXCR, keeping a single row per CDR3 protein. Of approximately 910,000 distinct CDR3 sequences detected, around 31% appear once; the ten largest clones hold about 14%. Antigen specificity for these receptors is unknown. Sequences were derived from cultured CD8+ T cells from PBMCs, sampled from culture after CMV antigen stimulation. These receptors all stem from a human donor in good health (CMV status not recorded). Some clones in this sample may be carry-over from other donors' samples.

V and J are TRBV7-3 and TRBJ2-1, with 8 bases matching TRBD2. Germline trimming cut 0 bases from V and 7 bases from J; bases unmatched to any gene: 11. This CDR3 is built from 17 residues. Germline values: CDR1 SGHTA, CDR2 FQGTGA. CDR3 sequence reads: CASSLTFQRGPLNEQFF. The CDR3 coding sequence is TGTGCCAGCAGCTTAACGTTTCAGCGGGGGCCCCTTAATGAGCAGTTCTTC.

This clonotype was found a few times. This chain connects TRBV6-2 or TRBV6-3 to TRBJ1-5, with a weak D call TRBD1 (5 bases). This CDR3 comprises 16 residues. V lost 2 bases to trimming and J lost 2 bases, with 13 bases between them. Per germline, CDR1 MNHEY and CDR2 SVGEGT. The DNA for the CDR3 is TGTGCCAGCAGTTACGGGGCAAATTTCCGCAATCAGCCCCAGCATTTT. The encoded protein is CASSYGANFRNQPQHF.

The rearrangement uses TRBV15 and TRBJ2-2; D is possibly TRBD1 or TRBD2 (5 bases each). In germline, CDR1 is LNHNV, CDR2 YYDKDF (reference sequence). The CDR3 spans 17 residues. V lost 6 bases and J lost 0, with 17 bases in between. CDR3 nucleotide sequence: TGTGCCACCAGGGATCCTGGGAGACAGTCGAACACCGGGGAGCTGTTTTTT. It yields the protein CATRDPGRQSNTGELFF.

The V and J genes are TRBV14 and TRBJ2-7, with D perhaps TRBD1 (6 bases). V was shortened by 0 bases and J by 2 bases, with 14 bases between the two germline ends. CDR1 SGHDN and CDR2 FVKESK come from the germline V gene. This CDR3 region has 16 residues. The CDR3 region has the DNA TGTGCCAGCAGCCAAGAGAGGATGCCAGGGGCCTACGAGCAGTACTTC. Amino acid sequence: CASSQERMPGAYEQYF.

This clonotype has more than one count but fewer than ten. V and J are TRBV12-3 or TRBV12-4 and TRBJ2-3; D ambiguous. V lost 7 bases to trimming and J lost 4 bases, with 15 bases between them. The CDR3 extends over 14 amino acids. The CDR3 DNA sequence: TGTGCCAGCACCGAAGGGATGGTGGCAGATACGCAGTATTTT. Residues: CASTEGMVADTQYF.

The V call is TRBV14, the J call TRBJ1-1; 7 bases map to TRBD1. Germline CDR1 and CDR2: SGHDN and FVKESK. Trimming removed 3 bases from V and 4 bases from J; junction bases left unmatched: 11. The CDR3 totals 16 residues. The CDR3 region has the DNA TGTGCCAGCAGCCATGGCCCCCCACAGGGGATCACTGAAGCTTTCTTT. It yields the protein CASSHGPPQGITEAFF.

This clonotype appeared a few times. The chain's CDR3 is CASSQEGLAGPRETQYF. The CDR3 region has the DNA TGCGCCAGCAGCCAAGAAGGGCTAGCGGGCCCCCGAGAGACCCAGTACTTC. The chain carries TRBV4-1 and TRBJ2-5; 8 bases map to TRBD2. The length of the CDR3 is 17 residues. With 0 bases clipped from V and 4 bases from J, the junction kept 10 bases outside the gene matches. The germline gives CDR1 MGHRA, CDR2 YSYEKL.

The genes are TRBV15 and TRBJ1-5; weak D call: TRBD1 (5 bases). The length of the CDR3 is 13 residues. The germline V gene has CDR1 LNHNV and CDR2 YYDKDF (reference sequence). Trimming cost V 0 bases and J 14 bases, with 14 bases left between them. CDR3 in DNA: TGTGCCACCAGCAGAGATAAGGGGCACTGGAAGCATTTT. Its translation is CATSRDKGHWKHF.

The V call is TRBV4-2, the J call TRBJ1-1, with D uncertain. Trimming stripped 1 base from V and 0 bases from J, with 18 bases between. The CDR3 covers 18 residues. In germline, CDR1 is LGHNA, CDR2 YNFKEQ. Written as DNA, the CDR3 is TGTGCCAGCAGCCAAGTAATAAGTAATTTGGCCGTGAACACTGAAGCTTTCTTT. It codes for CASSQVISNLAVNTEAFF.

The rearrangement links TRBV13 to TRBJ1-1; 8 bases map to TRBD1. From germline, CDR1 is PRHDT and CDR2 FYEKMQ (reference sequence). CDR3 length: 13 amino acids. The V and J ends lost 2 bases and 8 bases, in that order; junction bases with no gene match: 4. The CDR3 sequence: CASSLQGAREAFF. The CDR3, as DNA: TGTGCCAGCAGCTTACAGGGGGCCAGAGAAGCTTTCTTT.

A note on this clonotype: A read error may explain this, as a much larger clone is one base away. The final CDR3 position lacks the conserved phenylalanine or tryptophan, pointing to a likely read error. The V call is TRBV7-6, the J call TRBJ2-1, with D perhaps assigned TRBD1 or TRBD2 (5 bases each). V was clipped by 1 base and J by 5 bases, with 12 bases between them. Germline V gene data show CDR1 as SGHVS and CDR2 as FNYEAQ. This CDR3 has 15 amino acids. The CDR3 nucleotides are TGTGCCAGCAGCTTAGAGGGACCCTTAAACAATGAGCAGTTCTCC. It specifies CASSLEGPLNNEQFS.

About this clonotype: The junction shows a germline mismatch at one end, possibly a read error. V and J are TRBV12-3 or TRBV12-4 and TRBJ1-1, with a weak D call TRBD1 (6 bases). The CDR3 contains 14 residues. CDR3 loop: CTSTFSGVQDEAFF. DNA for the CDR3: TGTACCAGCACGTTCTCAGGGGTTCAGGATGAAGCTTTCTTT.

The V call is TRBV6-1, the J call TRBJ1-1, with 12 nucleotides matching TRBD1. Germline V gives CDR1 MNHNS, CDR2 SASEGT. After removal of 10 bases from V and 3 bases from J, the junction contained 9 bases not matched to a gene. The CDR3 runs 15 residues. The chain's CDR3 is CAINRDRGLYTEAFF. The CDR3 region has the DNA TGTGCCATCAACCGGGACAGGGGGCTTTACACTGAAGCTTTCTTT.

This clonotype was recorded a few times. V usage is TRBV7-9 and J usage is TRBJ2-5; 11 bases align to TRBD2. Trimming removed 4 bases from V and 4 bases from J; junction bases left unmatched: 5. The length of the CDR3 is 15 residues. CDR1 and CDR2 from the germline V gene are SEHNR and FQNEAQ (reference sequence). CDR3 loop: CASSSGLAVLETQYF. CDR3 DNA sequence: TGTGCCAGCAGCTCGGGACTAGCGGTACTAGAGACCCAGTACTTC.

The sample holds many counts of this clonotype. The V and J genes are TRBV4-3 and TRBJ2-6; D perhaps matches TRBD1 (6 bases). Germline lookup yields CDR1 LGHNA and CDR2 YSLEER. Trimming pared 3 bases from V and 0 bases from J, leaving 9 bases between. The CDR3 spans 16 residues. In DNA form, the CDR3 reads TGCGCCAGCAGCCAGGGCAGGGGCTCTGGGGCCAACGTCCTGACTTTC. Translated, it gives CASSQGRGSGANVLTF.

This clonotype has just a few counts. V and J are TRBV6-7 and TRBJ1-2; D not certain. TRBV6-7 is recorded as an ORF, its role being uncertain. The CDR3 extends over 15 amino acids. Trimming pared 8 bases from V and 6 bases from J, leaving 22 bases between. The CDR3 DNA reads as TGTGCCAGCCTTGATACCAGTAGACCCCGGGATGGCTACACCTTC. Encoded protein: CASLDTSRPRDGYTF.

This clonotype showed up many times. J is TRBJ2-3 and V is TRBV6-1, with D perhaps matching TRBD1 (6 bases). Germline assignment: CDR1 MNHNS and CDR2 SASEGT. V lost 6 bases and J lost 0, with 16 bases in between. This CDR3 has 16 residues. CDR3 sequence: CASSPQGARSTDTQYF. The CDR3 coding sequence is TGTGCCAGCAGCCCACAGGGTGCTCGGAGCACAGATACGCAGTATTTT.

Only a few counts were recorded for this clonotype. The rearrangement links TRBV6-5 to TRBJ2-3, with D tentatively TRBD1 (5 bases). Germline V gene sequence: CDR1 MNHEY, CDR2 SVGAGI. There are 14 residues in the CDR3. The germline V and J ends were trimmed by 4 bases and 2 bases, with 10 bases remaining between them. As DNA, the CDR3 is TGTGCCAGCAGTTTCTTACAGGACACAGATACGCAGTATTTT. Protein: CASSFLQDTDTQYF.

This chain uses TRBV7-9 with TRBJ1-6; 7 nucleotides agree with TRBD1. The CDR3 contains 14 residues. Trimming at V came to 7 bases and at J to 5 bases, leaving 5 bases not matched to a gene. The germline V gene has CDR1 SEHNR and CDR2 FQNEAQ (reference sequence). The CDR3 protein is CASKKGQHNSPLHF. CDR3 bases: TGTGCCAGCAAGAAGGGACAGCATAATTCACCCCTCCACTTT. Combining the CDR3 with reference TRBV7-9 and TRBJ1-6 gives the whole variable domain DTGVSQNPRHKITKRGQNVTFRCDPISEHNRLYWYRQTLGQGPEFLTYFQNEAQLEKSRLLSDRFSAERPKGSFSTLEIQRTEQGDSAMYLCASKKGQHNSPLHFGNGTRLTVT.

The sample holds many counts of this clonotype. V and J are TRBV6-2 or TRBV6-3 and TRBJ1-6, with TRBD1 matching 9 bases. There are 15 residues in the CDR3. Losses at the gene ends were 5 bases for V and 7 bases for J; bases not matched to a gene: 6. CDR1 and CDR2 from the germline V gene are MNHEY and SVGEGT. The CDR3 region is CASSLQGARNSPLHF. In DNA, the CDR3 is TGTGCCAGCAGTCTACAGGGGGCGAGGAATTCACCCCTCCACTTT.

The chain's CDR3 is CATREGRTEAFF. CDR3 coding DNA: TGTGCCACCCGGGAGGGGCGGACTGAAGCTTTCTTT. The chain uses TRBV2 and TRBJ1-1, with a tentative D call TRBD1 (5 bases). The ends were cut back, 10 bases at V and 5 bases at J, with 14 bases in the middle. The CDR3 runs 12 residues. Germline V gene lookup returns CDR1 SNHLY and CDR2 FYNNEI.

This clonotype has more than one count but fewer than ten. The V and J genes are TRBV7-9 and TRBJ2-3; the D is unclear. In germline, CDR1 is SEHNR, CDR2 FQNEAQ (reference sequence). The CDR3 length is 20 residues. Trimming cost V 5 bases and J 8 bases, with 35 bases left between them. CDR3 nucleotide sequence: TGTGCCAGCAGCACCTTTAGACCCTATGCGAGGACCCAGCTTACATTTACGCAGTATTTT. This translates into CASSTFRPYARTQLTFTQYF.

The CDR3 protein is CASSIEVGLPSEQFF. The CDR3 DNA is TGTGCCAGTAGTATAGAGGTCGGACTCCCTTCAGAGCAGTTCTTC. The chain uses TRBV19 and TRBJ2-1; D perhaps matches TRBD2 (5 bases). The CDR3 extends over 15 amino acids. With 0 bases removed from V and 10 bases from J, the gap between germline ends came to 16 bases. Germline CDR1 LNHDA, CDR2 SQIVND (reference sequence).